Shown below are 15 T cell receptor beta chains from a single sample sequenced in a study of T cells in women clearing cervical HPV infection. The table came from immunoSEQ multiplex PCR; TCRdb's copy has only in-frame clones and leaves some out. The table lists 20,000 or so clones. The sequenced sample was blood buffy coat. Source of these receptors: a woman between 18 and 75 years old with a cervical HPV16 infection that either progressed to CIN3+ or cleared (not recorded which).

To note about this clone: Read sequence stops 3 residues before the CDR3 end, and the germline J gene provides the missing end. V is TRBV11-2 and J is TRBJ2-3; no reliable D call. Deletions cut 5 bases from V and 2 bases from J, with 11 bases between. The CDR3 covers 14 residues. From germline, CDR1 is SGHAT and CDR2 FQNNGV. CDR3: CASSRLLLTDTQYF. The part of the CDR3 DNA that was read is TGTGCCAGCAGCAGACTTTTACTCACAGATACG.

CDR3: CASHRTGSSYEQYF. The covered CDR3 bases are TGTGCCAGCCACCGAACAGGGTCTTCCTACGAG. This chain joins TRBV2 and TRBJ2-7; the D gene is possibly TRBD1 (6 bases). The read ends 3 residues early relative to the CDR3; the germline J gene fills the gap. This CDR3 spans 14 amino acids. Germline CDR1 reads SNHLY; CDR2 reads FYNNEI. The germline V and J ends were trimmed by 8 bases and 1 base, with 15 bases remaining between them.

Of note for this clone: Germline and junction disagree at one end, which may indicate a read error. The CDR3 end lies 3 residues beyond the end of the read and is filled in from the germline J gene. The J gene is TRBJ2-3, the V gene TRBV20-1, with TRBD2 matching 11 bases. Germline-derived CDR1 and CDR2 are DFQATT and SNEGSKA (reference sequence). CDR3 length: 16 amino acids. CDR3 bases read: TGCAGTGCTAGAGACCCGGGACTAGCGGATTCAGAGACG. Translated, it gives CSARDPGLADSET. The full CDR3 protein is CSARDPGLADSETQYF.

The DNA read from the CDR3 is TGTGCCAGTAGTATAGCGGGACAGGGTGCCTACGAG. Protein product: CASSIAGQGAYE. The full CDR3 sequence reads CASSIAGQGAYEQYF. The chain couples TRBV19 to TRBJ2-7, with 9 bases that match TRBD1. Read data end 3 residues before the CDR3 end; the end is taken from the germline J gene. The CDR3 sequence is 15 residues long. The V segment lost 1 base and the J segment 2 bases; nucleotides outside the gene matches: 3. Germline CDR1 and CDR2: LNHDA and SQIVND (reference sequence).

Details on this clone: Read data end 3 residues before the CDR3 end; the end is taken from the germline J gene. This rearrangement joins TRBV5-1 to TRBJ2-1; 8 bases are a match to TRBD2. The CDR3 contains 15 residues. The germline V gene encodes CDR1 SGHRS and CDR2 YFSETQ. The V gene end was trimmed by 3 bases and the J gene end by 2 bases; junction bases not matched to a gene: 4. Partial CDR3 DNA: TGCGCCAGCAGCTATAGCGGGGCGGCCTACAATGAG. Its protein product is CASSYSGAAYNE. The CDR3 reads in full as CASSYSGAAYNEQFF.

As concerns this clone: The CDR3 is cut off 3 residues early in the read; its end comes from the germline J gene. The rearrangement joins TRBV18 to TRBJ1-2; D gene uncertain. Germline V gives CDR1 KGHSH, CDR2 LQKENI. CDR3 length: 16 residues. The CDR3 here is CASSPLSRGLVNDYTF. Incomplete CDR3 DNA: TGTGCCAGCTCACCACTTTCCAGAGGGCTGGTCAATGAC.

The CDR3 DNA, read in part, is TGCAGTGCTAGCCAACAGGGGGCCTGGGGTGAA. It is translated as CSASQQGAWGE. The full CDR3 is CSASQQGAWGEAFF. J is TRBJ1-1 and V is TRBV20-1; 9 positions match TRBD1. The read ends 3 residues shy of where the CDR3 ends; the end is completed using the germline J gene. Germline loops: CDR1 DFQATT, CDR2 SNEGSKA (reference sequence). The CDR3 spans 14 residues. V gave up 3 bases and J gave up 7 bases; unmatched junction bases: 9.

Points on this clone: The CDR3 extends 3 residues past the end of the read, so its final part is completed from the germline J gene. The chain links TRBV18 to TRBJ2-3; 7 positions agree with TRBD1. The CDR3 has 16 amino acids. Unmatched junction bases numbered 5, after V lost 0 bases and J lost 2 bases. Germline V gene lookup returns CDR1 KGHSH and CDR2 LQKENI. The CDR3 reads CASSPPRQGVTDTQYF. The part of the CDR3 DNA that was read is TGTGCCAGCTCACCACCCAGGCAGGGGGTCACAGATACG.

In regard to this clone: The read falls 3 residues short of the CDR3 end, and the missing part is taken from the germline J gene. This chain connects TRBV20-1 to TRBJ1-6; 7 bases map to TRBD1. With V trimmed by 3 bases and J by 5 bases, 10 bases remained unmatched. The CDR3 runs to 16 residues. From germline, CDR1 is DFQATT and CDR2 SNEGSKA (reference sequence). The CDR3 spells CSASVRGTANNSPLHF. CDR3 DNA (partial): TGCAGTGCTAGTGTTCGGGGGACAGCCAATAATTCACCC.

Notes on this clone: The read comes to an end 3 residues before the CDR3 does, leaving the germline J gene to fill in the end. The V gene is TRBV20-1, the J gene TRBJ2-1; 11 bases are a match to TRBD2. The J segment lost 7 bases and the V segment lost 8 bases, leaving 13 bases of the junction unmatched. Per germline, CDR1 DFQATT and CDR2 SNEGSKA (reference sequence). CDR3 size: 15 residues. The sequenced CDR3 bases are TGCAGTACCTTACACCGACTAGCGGGACATAATGAG. As protein: CSTLHRLAGHNE. The entire CDR3 is CSTLHRLAGHNEQFF.

With regard to this clone: The sequence runs out 3 residues before the end of the CDR3; the remainder is reconstructed from the germline J gene. The chain uses TRBV20-1 and TRBJ2-5; D gene ambiguous. Germline values: CDR1 DFQATT, CDR2 SNEGSKA (reference sequence). The CDR3 runs to 11 residues. The V end was cut by 5 bases, the J end by 5 bases, with 9 bases between. The CDR3 sequence: CSALGPETQYF. The sequenced part of the CDR3 DNA is TGCAGTGCTCTAGGTCCGGAGACC.

With respect to this clone: From the germline J gene comes the end of the CDR3, since the read stops 3 residues before it. This chain links TRBV20-1 with TRBJ1-6; a weak D match, TRBD1 (5 bases). The CDR3 extends over 16 amino acids. Trimming shortened V by 1 base and J by 7 bases, and 17 bases separated the two germline ends. CDR1 is DFQATT and CDR2 is SNEGSKA in the germline V gene (reference sequence). The DNA read from the CDR3 is TGCAGTGCTAGAGTTAATTCGGGGGTTACAAATTCACCC. Protein: CSARVNSGVTNSP. The full CDR3 reads CSARVNSGVTNSPLHF.

With respect to this clone: The read is 3 residues too short to cover the CDR3 end, so that end is filled in from the germline J gene. The same CDR3 can be traced to other DNA sequences in this sample. The rearrangement uses TRBV19 and TRBJ1-3; 10 bases are a match to TRBD1. The CDR3 length is 14 residues. Germline V lookup: CDR1 LNHDA, CDR2 SQIVND (reference sequence). V shed 10 bases, J shed 3 bases, and the junction held 6 bases outside the gene matches. Partial CDR3 DNA: TGTGCCACAGCCGGGACAGGGGATGGAAACACC. Its protein product is CATAGTGDGNT. The full CDR3 protein is CATAGTGDGNTIYF.

On this clone itself: The CDR3 end is not reached by the read, which stops 3 residues before it; the germline J gene fills it in. The J gene is TRBJ2-1, the V gene TRBV18; 9 bases fit TRBD2. Germline CDR1 and CDR2: KGHSH and LQKENI. J was trimmed by 6 bases and V by 6 bases; bases with no gene match: 18. The CDR3 contains 18 residues. CDR3 DNA (partial): TGTGCCAGCTCCCGGGAGCCATATAGCGGGGGTCTTTCCAATGAG. Translated, it gives CASSREPYSGGLSNE. The whole CDR3 is CASSREPYSGGLSNEQFF.

Notes on this clone: The read finishes 3 residues shy of the CDR3 end, and the germline J gene is used to complete it. The V call is TRBV20-1, the J call TRBJ2-7, with 7 bases fitting TRBD1. V lost 3 bases, J lost 4 bases, and 12 bases stayed unmatched. The germline V gene has CDR1 DFQATT and CDR2 SNEGSKA (reference sequence). The CDR3 sequence is 15 residues long. The CDR3 region is CSARAGGPSLYEQYF. The sequenced CDR3 bases are TGCAGTGCTAGGGCAGGGGGACCTTCCCTATACGAG.